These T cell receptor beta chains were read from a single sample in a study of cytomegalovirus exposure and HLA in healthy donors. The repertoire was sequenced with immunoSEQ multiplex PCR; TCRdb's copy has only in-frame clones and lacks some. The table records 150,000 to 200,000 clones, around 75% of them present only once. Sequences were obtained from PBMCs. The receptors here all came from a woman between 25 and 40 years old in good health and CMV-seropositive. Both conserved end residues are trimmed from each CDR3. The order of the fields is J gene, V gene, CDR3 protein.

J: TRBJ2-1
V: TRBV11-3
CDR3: ASSPLASGSFYEQF

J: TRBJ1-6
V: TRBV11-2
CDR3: ASSLNADSSPLH

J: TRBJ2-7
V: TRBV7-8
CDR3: ASSSTGGKSYEQY

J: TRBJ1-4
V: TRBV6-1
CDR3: ASSFDRRNEKLF

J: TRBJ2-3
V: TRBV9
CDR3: ASSTVRGGLSGVDTQY

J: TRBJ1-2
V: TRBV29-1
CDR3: SVGEQGQGGGYT

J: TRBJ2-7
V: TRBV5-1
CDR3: ASSLVPSLYEQY

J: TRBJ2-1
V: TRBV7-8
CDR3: ASSLRLEFGEQF

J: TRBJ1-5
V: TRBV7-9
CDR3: ASGWGGDQPQH

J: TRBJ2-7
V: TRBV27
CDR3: ASSRDSLGSYEQY

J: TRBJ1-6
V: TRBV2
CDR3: ASSEVGPNSPLH

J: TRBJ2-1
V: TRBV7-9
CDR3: ASSLGGLGQNEQF

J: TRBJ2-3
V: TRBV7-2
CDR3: ASSLAPTFTDTQY

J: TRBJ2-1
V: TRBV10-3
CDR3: AISRGAGQQF

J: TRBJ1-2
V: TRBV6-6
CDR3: ASSYEGSNYGYT

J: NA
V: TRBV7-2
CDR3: ASSNSGGGYEQY

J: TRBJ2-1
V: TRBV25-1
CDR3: ASSEPGGHYNEQF